This T cell receptor (beta chain) was found in a study of radiation and T cells in renal cell carcinoma. The overall study: Nephrectomy followed 15 Gy stereotactic body radiation by 4 weeks. Overall study findings and caveats: Top tumor clonotypes rose in blood 2 weeks post-radiation, then contracted. Without pretreatment biopsies, baseline tumor clonotype presence was undetermined.

TCRdb keeps only in-frame clones here, not all; method: immunoSEQ multiplex PCR. The repertoire has nearly 50,000 clones, 83% of them found once; the top ten carry around 29%. The time point: baseline pretreatment blood. Sample treatment: 15 Gy SBRT to primary tumor, nephrectomy 4 weeks later. The tumor was a clear cell renal cell carcinoma. About this clone: Its antigen is undetermined.

The CDR3 covers 17 residues. CDR1 and CDR2 from the germline V gene are LNHDA and SQIVND (reference sequence). The junction had 16 bases not matched to a gene; V was cut back by 5 bases and J by 5 bases. This material consisted of blood, taken from a patient whose treatment included radiotherapy and nephrectomy. The sequence was obtained from an older woman with renal cell carcinoma. The V and J genes are TRBV19 and TRBJ2-5; 8 bases align to TRBD1. CDR3 protein: CASSPPAIRGLLETQYF. The CDR3 coding sequence is TGTGCCAGTAGTCCGCCAGCCATCAGGGGGCTACTGGAGACCCAGTACTTC.